This T cell receptor beta chain came from a study of early T cells in non-severe SARS-CoV-2 infection. Study-level information: Sequencing of bulk RNA from unsorted whole blood was done, without chain pairing.

CDR3 length: 13 residues. In germline, CDR1 is SGHTA, CDR2 FQGNSA. Trimming pared 4 bases from V and 3 bases from J, leaving 10 bases between. This clonotype turned up a few times. TCRdb recomputed calls from the 5' RACE reads with MiXCR, one row per CDR3 protein. The sample shows 95,000 to 120,000 distinct CDR3 sequences, about 12% of them seen only once. This clonotype was obtained from an adult who was a healthcare worker with PCR-confirmed SARS-CoV-2 infection or an uninfected control (not recorded which). The sequenced sample consisted of whole blood. The rearrangement links TRBV7-2 to TRBJ2-7; D not resolved. This chain's CDR3 is CASSSLWHYEQYF. CDR3 nucleotides: TGTGCCAGCAGCTCCTTATGGCACTACGAGCAGTACTTC.